Following are 6 T cell receptor beta chains from one sample sequenced in a study of PD-1 blockade in mismatch repair-deficient tumors. TCRdb keeps only in-frame clones here, not all; method: immunoSEQ multiplex PCR. The sample contains about 24,000 clones, 83% of which appear only once. The material was peripheral blood, obtained 12 weeks after starting pembrolizumab. These receptors were taken from an adult with mismatch repair-deficient cancer.

This chain connects TRBV2 to TRBJ2-1, with D possibly being TRBD2 (5 bases). The V end was cut by 2 bases, the J end by 4 bases, with 12 bases between. The CDR3 spans 15 residues. Germline lookup yields CDR1 SNHLY and CDR2 FYNNEI. This CDR3 reads CASSERVARYNEQFF. DNA of the CDR3: TGTGCCAGCAGTGAAAGGGTAGCGCGGTACAATGAGCAGTTCTTC.

This chain links TRBV5-1 with TRBJ2-1; 7 nucleotides match TRBD2. CDR1 and CDR2 (germline): SGHRS, YFSETQ. The CDR3 is 17 amino acids. Losses at the gene ends were 1 base for V and 4 bases for J; bases not matched to a gene: 11. In DNA form, the CDR3 reads TGCGCCAGCAGCTTGTTGGCGGGAGAGTTCTTTTACAATGAGCAGTTCTTC. It translates to CASSLLAGEFFYNEQFF.

The CDR3 nucleotides read TGTGCCAGTAGTCCCCAAGGAAATAGCAATCAGCCCCAGCATTTT. Protein sequence: CASSPQGNSNQPQHF. The chain links TRBV19 to TRBJ1-5; D call uncertain. Germline CDR1 is LNHDA and CDR2 is SQIVND (reference sequence). CDR3 length: 15 amino acids. V lost 5 bases and J lost 0, with 11 bases in between.

The V and J genes are TRBV7-9 and TRBJ1-2; D is perhaps TRBD1 (5 bases). Looked up from germline, CDR1 is SEHNR and CDR2 is FQNEAQ (reference sequence). The CDR3 consists of 14 residues. Trimming left V 3 bases short and J 0 bases short, with 8 bases between. Here the CDR3 reads CASSLTASNYGYTF. CDR3 DNA: TGTGCCAGCAGCTTGACAGCTTCTAACTATGGCTACACCTTC.

J is TRBJ2-7 and V is TRBV14; tentative D call: TRBD1 (7 bases). The V gene lost 4 bases and the J gene lost 0 bases, with 25 bases spanning the gap. CDR3 length: 19 residues. Germline V gene data show CDR1 as SGHDN and CDR2 as FVKESK. The CDR3 region is CASSPIRQGGTQTSYEQYF. The CDR3 DNA is TGTGCCAGCAGCCCGATCAGACAGGGCGGGACCCAGACCTCCTACGAGCAGTACTTC. Filled out from reference TRBV14 and TRBJ2-7, the complete variable domain reads EAGVTQFPSHSVIEKGQTVTLRCDPISGHDNLYWYRRVMGKEIKFLLHFVKESKQDESGMPNNRFLAERTGGTYSTLKVQPAELEDSGVYFCASSPIRQGGTQTSYEQYFGPGTRLTVT.

The rearrangement uses TRBV30 and TRBJ2-7; possibly TRBD1 for D (5 bases). The CDR3 contains 13 residues. CDR1 and CDR2 (germline): GTSNPN, SVGIG (reference sequence). V lost 2 bases, J lost 1 base, and 9 bases lay in between. CDR3 sequence reads: CAWSFDSSYEQYF. The CDR3, as DNA: TGTGCCTGGAGTTTCGACAGTTCCTACGAGCAGTACTTC.